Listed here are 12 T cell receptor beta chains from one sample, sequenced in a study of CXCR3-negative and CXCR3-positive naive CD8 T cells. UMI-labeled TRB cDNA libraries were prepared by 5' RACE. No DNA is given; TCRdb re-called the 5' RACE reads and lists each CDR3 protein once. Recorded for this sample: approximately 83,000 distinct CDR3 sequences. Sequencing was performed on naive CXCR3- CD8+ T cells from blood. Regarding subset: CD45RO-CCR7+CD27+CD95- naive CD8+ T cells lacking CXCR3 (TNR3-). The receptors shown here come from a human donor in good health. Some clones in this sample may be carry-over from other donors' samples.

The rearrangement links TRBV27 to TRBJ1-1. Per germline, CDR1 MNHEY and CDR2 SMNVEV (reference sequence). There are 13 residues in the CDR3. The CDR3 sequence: CASSFWGYSEAFF.

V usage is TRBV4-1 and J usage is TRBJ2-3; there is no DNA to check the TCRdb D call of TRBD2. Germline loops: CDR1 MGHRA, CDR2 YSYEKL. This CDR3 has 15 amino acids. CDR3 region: CASSPFGGAADTQYF.

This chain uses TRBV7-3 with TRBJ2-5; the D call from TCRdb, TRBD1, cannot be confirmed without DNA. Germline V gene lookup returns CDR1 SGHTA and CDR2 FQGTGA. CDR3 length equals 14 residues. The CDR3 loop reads CASSPLGGQETQYF.

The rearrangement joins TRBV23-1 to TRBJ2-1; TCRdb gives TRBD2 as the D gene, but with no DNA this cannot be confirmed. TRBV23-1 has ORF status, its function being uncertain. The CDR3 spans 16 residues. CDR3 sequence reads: CASSPRGLHSYNEQFF.

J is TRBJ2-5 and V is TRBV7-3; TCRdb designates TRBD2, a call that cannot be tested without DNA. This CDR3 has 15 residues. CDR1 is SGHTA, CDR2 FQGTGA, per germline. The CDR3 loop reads CASSLGGGSQETQYF.

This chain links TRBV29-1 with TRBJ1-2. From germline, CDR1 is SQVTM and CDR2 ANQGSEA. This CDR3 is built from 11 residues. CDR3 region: CSVPEIDGYTF.

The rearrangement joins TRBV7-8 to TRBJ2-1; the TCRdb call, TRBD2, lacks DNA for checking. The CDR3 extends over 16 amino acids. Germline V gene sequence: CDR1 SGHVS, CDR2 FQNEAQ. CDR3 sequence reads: CASSSPGLAYYNEQFF.

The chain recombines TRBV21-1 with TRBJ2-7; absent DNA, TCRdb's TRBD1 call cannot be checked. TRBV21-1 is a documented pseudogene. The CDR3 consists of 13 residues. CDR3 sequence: CARKSGTALMEYF.

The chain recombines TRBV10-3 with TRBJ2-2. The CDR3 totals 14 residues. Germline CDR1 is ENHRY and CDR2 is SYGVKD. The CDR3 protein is CAISDRTNTGELFF.

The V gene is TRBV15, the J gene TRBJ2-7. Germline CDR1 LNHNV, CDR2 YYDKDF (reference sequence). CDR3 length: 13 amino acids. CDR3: CATSRARTEEQYF.

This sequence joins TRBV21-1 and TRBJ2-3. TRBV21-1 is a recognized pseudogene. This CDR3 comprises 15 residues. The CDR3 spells CASSKCAVYPDTQYF.

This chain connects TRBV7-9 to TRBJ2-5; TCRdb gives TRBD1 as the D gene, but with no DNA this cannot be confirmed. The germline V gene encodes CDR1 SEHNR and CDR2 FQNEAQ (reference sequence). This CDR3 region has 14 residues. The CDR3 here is CASSLVGGAETQYF.